The rows below give T cell receptor beta chains drawn from one sample of a study of blood T cell repertoires in COVID-19. The repertoire was sequenced with immunoSEQ multiplex PCR; TCRdb's copy has only in-frame clones and lacks some. The repertoire holds 220,000 or so clones, with about 86% as singletons. Sequencing was performed on PBMCs or T cells enriched from blood (not recorded which). The receptors come from a woman aged 40 to 50 with acute COVID-19. The conserved cysteine and the conserved F or W are not part of the CDR3 here. For some rows the clone size is stated as once, few or many, or as a class when expanded; others skip it.

TRBJ2-3 TRBV6-4 NA ASSPTSGGGDTQY
TRBJ2-3 TRBV5-6 NA ASSLRGGRTDTQY
TRBJ1-1 TRBV6-5 NA ASSWTWNTEAF
TRBJ1-5 TRBV5-6 NA ASSLGGASNQPQH
TRBJ1-5 TRBV7-6 few ASSLAAGQGDQPQH
TRBJ2-7 TRBV7-3 few ASSLGAEQY
TRBJ2-3 TRBV7-8 NA ASNPDRERTDTQY
TRBJ1-2 TRBV10-3 NA AIRPDRVDYGYT
TRBJ1-4 TRBV4-3 NA ASSQTRQGTNEKLF
TRBJ1-6 TRBV7-2 NA ASSSYRGNGSPLH
TRBJ1-2 TRBV19 many ASSAQLNYGYT